This record covers a single T cell receptor beta chain. Authors' analysis steps: Quantification of nucleated cells was approximated via reference gene primer amplification. Libraries were prepared by immunoSEQ multiplex PCR; TCRdb keeps only in-frame clonotypes and omits some of them. V, J and clone size are taken as reported in that table, and D and trimming were inferred from the DNA itself. The sample has approximately 160,000 clones; 90% are singletons. This CDR3 region has 16 residues. The ends lost 2 bases at V and 4 bases at J; junction bases unmatched: 3. In germline, CDR1 is MNHEY, CDR2 SVGAGI. The source of the sample is a study of blood T cell repertoires in COVID-19.

The clonotype comes from a man aged 55 to 70 with active or convalescent COVID-19. The chain recombines TRBV6-5 with TRBJ2-7, with TRBD2 identical over 15 bases. The sample consisted of peripheral blood. The CDR3 is CASSYGTSGGLYEQYF. CDR3 in DNA: TGTGCCAGCAGTTACGGGACTAGCGGGGGGTTATACGAGCAGTACTTC.